This T cell receptor (beta chain) stems from a study of CD8 T cells in Susac syndrome. It was with random hexamers that roughly 0.5 to 1 ug RNA was reverse transcribed. Via MiXCR, TCRdb re-called the immunoSEQ multiplex PCR reads, giving one row per CDR3 protein. The sample shows about 210,000 distinct CDR3 sequences, 95% of them seen only once. The V segment lost 4 bases and the J segment 8 bases; nucleotides outside the gene matches: 11. Germline V CDR1 and CDR2: MNHEY, SMNVEV (reference sequence). This CDR3 comprises 16 residues. The sequenced sample was CD4+ T cells from PBMCs. The sequence came from a human donor with multiple sclerosis. V is TRBV27 and J is TRBJ1-6; 7 bases fit TRBD1. Here the CDR3 DNA reads TGTGCCAGCAGTTCCGCACGGGAGGGGGCGGATTCACCCCTCCACTTT. Encoded protein: CASSSAREGADSPLHF.